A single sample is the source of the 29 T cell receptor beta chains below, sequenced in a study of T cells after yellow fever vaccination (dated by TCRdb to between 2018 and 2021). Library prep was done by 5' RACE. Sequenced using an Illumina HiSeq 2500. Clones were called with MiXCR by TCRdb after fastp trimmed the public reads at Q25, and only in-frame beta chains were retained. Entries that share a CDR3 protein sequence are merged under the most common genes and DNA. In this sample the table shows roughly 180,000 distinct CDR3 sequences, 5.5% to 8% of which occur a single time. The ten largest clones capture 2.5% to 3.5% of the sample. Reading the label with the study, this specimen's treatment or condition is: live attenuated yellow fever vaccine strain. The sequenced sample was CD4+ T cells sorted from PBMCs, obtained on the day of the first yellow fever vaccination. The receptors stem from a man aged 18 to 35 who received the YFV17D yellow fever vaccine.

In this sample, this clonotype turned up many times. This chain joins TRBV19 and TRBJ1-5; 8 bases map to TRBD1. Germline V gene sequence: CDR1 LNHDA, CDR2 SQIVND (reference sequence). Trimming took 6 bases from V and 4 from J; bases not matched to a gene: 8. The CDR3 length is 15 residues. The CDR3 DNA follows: TGTGCCAGTAGATGGGGACAGGTTGAAAATCAGCCCCAGCATTTT. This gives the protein CASRWGQVENQPQHF.

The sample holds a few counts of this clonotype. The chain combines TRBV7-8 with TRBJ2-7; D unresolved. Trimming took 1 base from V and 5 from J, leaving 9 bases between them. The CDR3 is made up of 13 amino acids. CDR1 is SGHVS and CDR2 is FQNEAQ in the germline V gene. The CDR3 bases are TGTGCCAGCAGCTTAGAGTTGCGCCACGAGCAGTACTTC. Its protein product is CASSLELRHEQYF. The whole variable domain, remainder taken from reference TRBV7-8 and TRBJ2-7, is GAGVSQSPRYKVAKRGQDVALRCDPISGHVSLFWYQQALGQGPEFLTYFQNEAQLDKSGLPSDRFFAERPEGSVSTLKIQRTQQEDSAVYLCASSLELRHEQYFGPGTRLTVT.

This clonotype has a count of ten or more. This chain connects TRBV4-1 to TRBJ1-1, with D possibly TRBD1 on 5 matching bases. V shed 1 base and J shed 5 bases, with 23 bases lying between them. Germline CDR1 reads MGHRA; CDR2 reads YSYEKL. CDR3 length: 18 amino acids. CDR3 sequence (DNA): TGCGCCAGCAGCCAAGTCGGTGGCCCGGGAGGGGTAGGGACTGAAGCTTTCTTT. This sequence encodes CASSQVGGPGGVGTEAFF.

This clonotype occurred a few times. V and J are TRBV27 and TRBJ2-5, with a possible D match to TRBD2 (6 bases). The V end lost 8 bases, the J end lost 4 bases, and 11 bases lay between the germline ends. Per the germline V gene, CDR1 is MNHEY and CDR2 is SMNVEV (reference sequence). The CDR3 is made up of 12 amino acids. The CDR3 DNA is TGTGCCAGCGGGGGGTGGGGAGAGACCCAGTACTTC. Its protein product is CASGGWGETQYF.

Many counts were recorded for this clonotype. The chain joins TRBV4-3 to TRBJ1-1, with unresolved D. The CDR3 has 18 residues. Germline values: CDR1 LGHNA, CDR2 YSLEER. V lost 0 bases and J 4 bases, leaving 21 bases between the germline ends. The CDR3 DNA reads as TGCGCCAGCAGCCAAGATCCGGCCCCCTCAAGGGCCTCCACTGAAGCTTTCTTT. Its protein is CASSQDPAPSRASTEAFF.

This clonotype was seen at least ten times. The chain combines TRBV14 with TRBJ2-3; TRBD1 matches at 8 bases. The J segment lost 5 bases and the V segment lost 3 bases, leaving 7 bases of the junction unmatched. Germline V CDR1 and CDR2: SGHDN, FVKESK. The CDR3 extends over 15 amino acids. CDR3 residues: CASSHRGRGRDTQYF. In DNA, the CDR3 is TGTGCCAGCAGCCATCGCGGCAGGGGGCGAGATACGCAGTATTTT.

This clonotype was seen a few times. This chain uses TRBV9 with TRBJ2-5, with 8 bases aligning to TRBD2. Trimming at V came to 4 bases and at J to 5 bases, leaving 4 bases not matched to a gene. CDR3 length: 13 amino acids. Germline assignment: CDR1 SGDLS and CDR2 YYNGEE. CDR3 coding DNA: TGTGCCAGCAGCCCTTCTAGCGGGGAGACCCAGTACTTC. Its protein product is CASSPSSGETQYF.

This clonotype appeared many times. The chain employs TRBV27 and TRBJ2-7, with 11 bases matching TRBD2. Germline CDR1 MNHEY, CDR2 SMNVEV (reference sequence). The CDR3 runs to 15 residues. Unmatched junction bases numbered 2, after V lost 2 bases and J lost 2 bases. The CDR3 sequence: CASSLILAGAYEQYF. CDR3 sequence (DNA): TGTGCCAGCAGTTTAATACTAGCGGGGGCCTACGAGCAGTACTTC.

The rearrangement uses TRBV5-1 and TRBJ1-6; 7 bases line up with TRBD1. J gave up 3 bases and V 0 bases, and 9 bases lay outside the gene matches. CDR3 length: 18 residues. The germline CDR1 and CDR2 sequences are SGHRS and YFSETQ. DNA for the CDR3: TGCGCCAGCAGCTTGGAGGGGGCAAGATTACGCTATAATTCACCCCTCCACTTT. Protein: CASSLEGARLRYNSPLHF.

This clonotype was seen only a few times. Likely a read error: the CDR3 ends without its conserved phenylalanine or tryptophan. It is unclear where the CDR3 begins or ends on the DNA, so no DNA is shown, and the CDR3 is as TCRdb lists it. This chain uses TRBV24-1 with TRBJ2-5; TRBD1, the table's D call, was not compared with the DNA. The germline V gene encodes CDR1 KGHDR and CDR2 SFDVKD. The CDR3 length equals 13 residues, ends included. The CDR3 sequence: CATSDQPPRLKVR.

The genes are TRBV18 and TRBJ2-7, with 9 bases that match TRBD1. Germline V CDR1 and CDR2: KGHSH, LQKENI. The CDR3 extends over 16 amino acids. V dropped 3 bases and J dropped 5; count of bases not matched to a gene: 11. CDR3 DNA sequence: TGTGCCAGCTCACCTACCTCCCGGGACAGGGTGGACGAGCAGTACGTC. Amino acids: CASSPTSRDRVDEQYV.

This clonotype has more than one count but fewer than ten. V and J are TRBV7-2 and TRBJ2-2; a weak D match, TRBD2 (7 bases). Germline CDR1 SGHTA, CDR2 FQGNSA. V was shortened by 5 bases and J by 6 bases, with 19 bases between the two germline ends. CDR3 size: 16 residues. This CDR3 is CASSPGRGAEAGELFF. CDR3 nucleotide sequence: TGTGCCAGCAGCCCGGGGAGGGGGGCAGAGGCCGGGGAGCTGTTTTTT.

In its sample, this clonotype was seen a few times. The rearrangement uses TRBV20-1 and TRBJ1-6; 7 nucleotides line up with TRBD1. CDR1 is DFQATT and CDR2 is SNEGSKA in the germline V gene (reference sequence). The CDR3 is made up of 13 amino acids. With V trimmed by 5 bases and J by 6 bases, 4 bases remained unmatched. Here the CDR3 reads CSASGTANSPLHF. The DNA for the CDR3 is TGCAGTGCTTCCGGGACAGCTAATTCACCCCTCCACTTT.

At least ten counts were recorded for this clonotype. For the CDR3, the DNA is TGTGCCAGCAGTTTTGATTCCACGCAGCCCTATGGCTACACCTTC. Residues: CASSFDSTQPYGYTF. The genes are TRBV12-3 or TRBV12-4 and TRBJ1-2; no clear D. CDR3 length: 15 amino acids. The V end was cut by 3 bases, the J end by 4 bases, with 15 bases between.

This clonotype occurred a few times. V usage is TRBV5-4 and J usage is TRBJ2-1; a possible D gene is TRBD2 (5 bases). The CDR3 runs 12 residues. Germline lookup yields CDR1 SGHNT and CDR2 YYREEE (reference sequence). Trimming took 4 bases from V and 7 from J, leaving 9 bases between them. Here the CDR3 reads CASSAIANEQFF. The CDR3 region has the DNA TGTGCCAGCAGCGCAATAGCGAATGAGCAGTTCTTC.

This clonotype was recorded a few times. CDR3 bases: TGTGCCAGCAGCTACCGGGGGCAGTTGAACACTGAAGCTTTCTTT. Protein: CASSYRGQLNTEAFF. This chain links TRBV5-5 with TRBJ1-1; tentatively, D is TRBD1 (6 bases). Germline V gives CDR1 SGHKS, CDR2 YYEKEE (reference sequence). The CDR3 covers 15 residues. With 3 bases removed from V and 0 bases from J, the gap between germline ends came to 12 bases.

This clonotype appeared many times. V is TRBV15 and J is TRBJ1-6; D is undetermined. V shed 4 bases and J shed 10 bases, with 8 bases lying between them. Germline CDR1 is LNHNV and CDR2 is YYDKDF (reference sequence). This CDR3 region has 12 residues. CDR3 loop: CATSTGTSPLHF. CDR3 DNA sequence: TGTGCCACCAGCACGGGTACCTCACCCCTCCACTTT. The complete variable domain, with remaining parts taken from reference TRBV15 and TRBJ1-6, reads DAMVIQNPRYQVTQFGKPVTLSCSQTLNHNVMYWYQQKSSQAPKLLFHYYDKDFNNEADTPDNFQSRRPNTSFCFLDIRSPGLGDTAMYLCATSTGTSPLHFGNGTRLTVT.

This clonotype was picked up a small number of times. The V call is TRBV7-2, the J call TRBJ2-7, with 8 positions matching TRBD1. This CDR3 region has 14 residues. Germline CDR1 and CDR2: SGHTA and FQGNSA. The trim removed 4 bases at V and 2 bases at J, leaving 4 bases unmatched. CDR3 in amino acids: CASSSTTGAYEQYF. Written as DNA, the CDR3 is TGTGCCAGCAGCTCTACGACAGGGGCCTACGAGCAGTACTTC. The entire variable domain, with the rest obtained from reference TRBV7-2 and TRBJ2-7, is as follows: GAGVSQSPSNKVTEKGKDVELRCDPISGHTALYWYRQSLGQGLEFLIYFQGNSAPDKSGLPSDRFSAERTGGSVSTLTIQRTQQEDSAVYLCASSSTTGAYEQYFGPGTRLTVT.

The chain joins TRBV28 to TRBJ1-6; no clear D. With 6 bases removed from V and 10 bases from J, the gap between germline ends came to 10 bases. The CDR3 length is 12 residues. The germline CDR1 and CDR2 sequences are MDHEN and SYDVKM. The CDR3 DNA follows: TGTGCCAGCAGCCCCGGCGGATCACCCCTCCACTTT. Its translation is CASSPGGSPLHF.

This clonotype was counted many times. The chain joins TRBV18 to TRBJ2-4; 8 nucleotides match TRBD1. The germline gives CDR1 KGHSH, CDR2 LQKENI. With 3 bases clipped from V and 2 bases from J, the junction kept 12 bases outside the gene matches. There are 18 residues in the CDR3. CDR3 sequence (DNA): TGTGCCAGCTCACCCCTAAGTGACAGGGGAGATTCCAAAAACATTCAGTACTTC. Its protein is CASSPLSDRGDSKNIQYF. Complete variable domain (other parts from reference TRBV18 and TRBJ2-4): NAGVMQNPRHLVRRRGQEARLRCSPMKGHSHVYWYRQLPEEGLKFMVYLQKENIIDESGMPKERFSAEFPKEGPSILRIQQVVRGDSAAYFCASSPLSDRGDSKNIQYFGAGTRLSVL.

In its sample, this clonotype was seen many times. The CDR3 region has the DNA TGTGCCAGCAGCCAAGGGACAGTAGAGACCCAGTACTTC. Translated: CASSQGTVETQYF. The V and J genes are TRBV7-9 and TRBJ2-5; TRBD1 agrees at 7 bases. This CDR3 has 13 amino acids. Germline V gene sequence: CDR1 SEHNR, CDR2 FQNEAQ (reference sequence). V lost 5 bases to trimming and J lost 4 bases; unmatched junction nucleotides: 4.

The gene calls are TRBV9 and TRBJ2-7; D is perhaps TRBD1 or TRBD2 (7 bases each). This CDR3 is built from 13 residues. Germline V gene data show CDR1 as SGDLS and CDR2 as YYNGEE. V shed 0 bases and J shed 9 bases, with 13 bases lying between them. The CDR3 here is CASSVDSRGGQYF. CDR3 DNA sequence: TGTGCCAGCAGCGTAGATTCCAGGGGGGGGCAGTACTTC.

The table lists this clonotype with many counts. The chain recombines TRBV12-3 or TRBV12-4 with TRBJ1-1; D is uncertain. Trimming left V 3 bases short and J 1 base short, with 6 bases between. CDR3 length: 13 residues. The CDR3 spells CASSFAANTEAFF. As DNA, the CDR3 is TGTGCCAGCAGTTTCGCCGCGAACACTGAAGCTTTCTTT.

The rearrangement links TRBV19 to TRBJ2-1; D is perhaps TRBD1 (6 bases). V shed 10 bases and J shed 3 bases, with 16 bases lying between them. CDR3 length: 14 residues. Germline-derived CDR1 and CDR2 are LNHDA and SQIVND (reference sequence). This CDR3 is CATNRDKGYNEQFF. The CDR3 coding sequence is TGTGCCACGAACCGGGACAAGGGCTACAATGAGCAGTTCTTC.

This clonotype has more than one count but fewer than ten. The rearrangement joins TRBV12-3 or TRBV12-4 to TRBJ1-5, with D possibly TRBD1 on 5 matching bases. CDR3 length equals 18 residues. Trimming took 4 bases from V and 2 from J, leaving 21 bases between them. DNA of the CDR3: TGTGCCAGCAGTTCGCACCTTCCGGGGAGGGGCGGCAATCAGCCCCAGCATTTT. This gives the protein CASSSHLPGRGGNQPQHF.

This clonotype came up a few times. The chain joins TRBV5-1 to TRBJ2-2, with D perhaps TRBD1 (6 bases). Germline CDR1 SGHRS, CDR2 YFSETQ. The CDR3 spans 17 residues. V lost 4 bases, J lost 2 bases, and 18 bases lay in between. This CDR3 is CASSPTPDRRNTGELFF. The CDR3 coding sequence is TGCGCCAGCAGCCCTACTCCGGACAGAAGAAACACCGGGGAGCTGTTTTTT.

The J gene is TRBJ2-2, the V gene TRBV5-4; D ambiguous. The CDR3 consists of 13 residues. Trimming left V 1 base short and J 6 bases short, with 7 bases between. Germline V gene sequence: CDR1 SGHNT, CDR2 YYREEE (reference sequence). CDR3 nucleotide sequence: TGTGCCAGCAGCTTGACTTCGTCCGGGGAGCTGTTTTTT. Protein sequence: CASSLTSSGELFF.

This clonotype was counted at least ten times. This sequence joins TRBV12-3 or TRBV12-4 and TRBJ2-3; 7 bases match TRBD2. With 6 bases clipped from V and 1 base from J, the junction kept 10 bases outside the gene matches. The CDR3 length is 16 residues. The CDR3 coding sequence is TGTGCCAGCAGCTCTAGACTAGCCGTGGGCACAGATACGCAGTATTTT. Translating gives CASSSRLAVGTDTQYF.

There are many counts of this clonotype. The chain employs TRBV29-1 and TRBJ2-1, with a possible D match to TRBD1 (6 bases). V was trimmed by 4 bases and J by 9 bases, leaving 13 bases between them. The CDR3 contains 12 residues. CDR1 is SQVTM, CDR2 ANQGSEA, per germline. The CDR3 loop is CSVGGPLSEQFF. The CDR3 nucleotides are TGCAGCGTTGGGGGGCCCTTGAGTGAGCAGTTCTTC.